The rows below give T cell receptor beta chains drawn from one sample of a study of T cells in Graves' hyperthyroidism and ophthalmopathy. TCRdb reprocessed the multiplex PCR reads with MiXCR, giving one entry per CDR3 protein. The table includes about 37,000 distinct CDR3 sequences, roughly half detected once. The source material was blood. Receptors originate from a man between 40 and 49 years old with Graves' ophthalmopathy. Each CDR3 is given without its conserved first and last residue. Each record gives: V gene, J gene, CDR3 protein.

>TRBV7-9|TRBJ2-1
ASSLKGDNNEQF
>TRBV5-1|TRBJ2-7
ASSLHGGQEQY
>TRBV12-3/TRBV12-4|TRBJ1-5
ASSQGDDQPQH
>TRBV10-3|TRBJ2-3
ATRLAGSTDTQY
>TRBV25-1|TRBJ2-1
ASSMMRVGAVNNEQF
>TRBV12-3/TRBV12-4|TRBJ2-4
ASSHGQMSFSNIQY
>TRBV7-9|TRBJ1-2
ASSSAGGAGYT
>TRBV20-1|TRBJ1-2
SATRPDGYT
>TRBV6-5|TRBJ1-5
ASSMMRGDYNEPQH
>TRBV20-1|TRBJ2-1
SASELAGANEQF
>TRBV9|TRBJ2-5
ASSATSGTGGVQY
>TRBV20-1|TRBJ1-1
SAGRSPGRFGTEAF
>TRBV13|TRBJ2-3
ASSSPAGGALYTQY
>TRBV4-1|TRBJ2-3
ASSLGRASGRADTQY
>TRBV29-1|TRBJ2-1
SLEPRGNEQF
>TRBV3-1|TRBJ2-1
ASSEHNEQF
>TRBV7-3|TRBJ2-7
ASSPGYGTGEQY
>TRBV4-2|TRBJ2-3
ASSQGGFGG
>TRBV20-1|TRBJ1-5
SARDGGEKLFFGSGTQH
>TRBV18|TRBJ2-6
ASSPSDWGAPGANVLT
>TRBV9|TRBJ1-5
ASSVAGSNQPQH
>TRBV6-5|TRBJ2-3
ASSYSDRITDTQY
>TRBV20-1|TRBJ2-6
SAREPDRGRGVANVLT
>TRBV28|TRBJ1-6
ASHRGAESSYNSPLH
>TRBV2|TRBJ2-7
ASSDRASPTYEQY
>TRBV15|TRBJ1-1
ATSRDMGSTEAF
>TRBV7-6|TRBJ1-4
ASSIDNEKLF
>TRBV2|TRBJ1-6
ASSQGLGAEDSPLH
>TRBV5-1|TRBJ2-2
ASIRASIQRTRGELF
>TRBV5-1|TRBJ2-3
ASSRTTGGYEQY
>TRBV7-8|TRBJ1-2
ASSLRQGVGYT
>TRBV19|TRBJ2-1
ASSTRPYNEQF
>TRBV6-1|TRBJ1-4
ASSEAPGTGGEKLF
>TRBV6-1|TRBJ2-7
ASTRLAGGTGELY
>TRBV11-3|TRBJ2-7
ASSLGDSGFPYEQY
>TRBV12-3/TRBV12-4|TRBJ2-1
ASSERGEQF
>TRBV19|TRBJ1-5
ASSIRGEGMGTQH
>TRBV12-3/TRBV12-4|TRBJ2-7
ASSFWREGEQY
>TRBV7-9|TRBJ1-1
ASSRTLQGEEAF
>TRBV19|TRBJ2-6
ASSILARTEA
>TRBV6-5|TRBJ2-3
ASKESGSGGDTDTQY
>TRBV20-1|TRBJ2-5
SASSGAGEETQY
>TRBV10-3|TRBJ2-2
AISPPQAANTGELF
>TRBV20-1|TRBJ2-2
SARELAGVTGELF
>TRBV7-6|TRBJ2-1
ASSSSPVNNEQF